This T cell receptor beta chain was sequenced during a study of T-cell reconstitution after alpha-beta-depleted transplantation in children. In its sample, this clonotype was seen many times. The antigen remains unidentified. The germline gives CDR1 MNHEY, CDR2 SMNVEV (reference sequence). The length of the CDR3 is 14 residues. The germline V and J ends were trimmed by 6 bases and 3 bases, with 11 bases remaining between them. The study's findings and limits: Two months or so post-transplant, alpha-beta T cells reportedly derived from several hundred expanded graft clones. T cells produced anew were the main source of T-cell counts and diversity one year after transplant.

Using unique molecular identifiers, the investigators prepared the TCRbeta library. TCRdb reprocessed the PCR reads with MiXCR, giving one entry per CDR3 protein. The sample records some 200,000 distinct CDR3 sequences, 7.5% to 9.5% being singletons. The V call is TRBV27, the J call TRBJ1-4; D is ambiguous. The source material was PBMCs, mostly from graft donor cells, sampled 360 days after TCRalphabeta/CD19-depleted stem cell transplant. This receptor was identified in a male patient aged 2-10 years who had a stem cell transplant for acute myeloid leukemia, so the T cells may come from the graft donor. For the CDR3, the DNA is TGTGCCAGCAGCTTCTCTCGGGCTAATGAAAAACTGTTTTTT. This translates into CASSFSRANEKLFF.